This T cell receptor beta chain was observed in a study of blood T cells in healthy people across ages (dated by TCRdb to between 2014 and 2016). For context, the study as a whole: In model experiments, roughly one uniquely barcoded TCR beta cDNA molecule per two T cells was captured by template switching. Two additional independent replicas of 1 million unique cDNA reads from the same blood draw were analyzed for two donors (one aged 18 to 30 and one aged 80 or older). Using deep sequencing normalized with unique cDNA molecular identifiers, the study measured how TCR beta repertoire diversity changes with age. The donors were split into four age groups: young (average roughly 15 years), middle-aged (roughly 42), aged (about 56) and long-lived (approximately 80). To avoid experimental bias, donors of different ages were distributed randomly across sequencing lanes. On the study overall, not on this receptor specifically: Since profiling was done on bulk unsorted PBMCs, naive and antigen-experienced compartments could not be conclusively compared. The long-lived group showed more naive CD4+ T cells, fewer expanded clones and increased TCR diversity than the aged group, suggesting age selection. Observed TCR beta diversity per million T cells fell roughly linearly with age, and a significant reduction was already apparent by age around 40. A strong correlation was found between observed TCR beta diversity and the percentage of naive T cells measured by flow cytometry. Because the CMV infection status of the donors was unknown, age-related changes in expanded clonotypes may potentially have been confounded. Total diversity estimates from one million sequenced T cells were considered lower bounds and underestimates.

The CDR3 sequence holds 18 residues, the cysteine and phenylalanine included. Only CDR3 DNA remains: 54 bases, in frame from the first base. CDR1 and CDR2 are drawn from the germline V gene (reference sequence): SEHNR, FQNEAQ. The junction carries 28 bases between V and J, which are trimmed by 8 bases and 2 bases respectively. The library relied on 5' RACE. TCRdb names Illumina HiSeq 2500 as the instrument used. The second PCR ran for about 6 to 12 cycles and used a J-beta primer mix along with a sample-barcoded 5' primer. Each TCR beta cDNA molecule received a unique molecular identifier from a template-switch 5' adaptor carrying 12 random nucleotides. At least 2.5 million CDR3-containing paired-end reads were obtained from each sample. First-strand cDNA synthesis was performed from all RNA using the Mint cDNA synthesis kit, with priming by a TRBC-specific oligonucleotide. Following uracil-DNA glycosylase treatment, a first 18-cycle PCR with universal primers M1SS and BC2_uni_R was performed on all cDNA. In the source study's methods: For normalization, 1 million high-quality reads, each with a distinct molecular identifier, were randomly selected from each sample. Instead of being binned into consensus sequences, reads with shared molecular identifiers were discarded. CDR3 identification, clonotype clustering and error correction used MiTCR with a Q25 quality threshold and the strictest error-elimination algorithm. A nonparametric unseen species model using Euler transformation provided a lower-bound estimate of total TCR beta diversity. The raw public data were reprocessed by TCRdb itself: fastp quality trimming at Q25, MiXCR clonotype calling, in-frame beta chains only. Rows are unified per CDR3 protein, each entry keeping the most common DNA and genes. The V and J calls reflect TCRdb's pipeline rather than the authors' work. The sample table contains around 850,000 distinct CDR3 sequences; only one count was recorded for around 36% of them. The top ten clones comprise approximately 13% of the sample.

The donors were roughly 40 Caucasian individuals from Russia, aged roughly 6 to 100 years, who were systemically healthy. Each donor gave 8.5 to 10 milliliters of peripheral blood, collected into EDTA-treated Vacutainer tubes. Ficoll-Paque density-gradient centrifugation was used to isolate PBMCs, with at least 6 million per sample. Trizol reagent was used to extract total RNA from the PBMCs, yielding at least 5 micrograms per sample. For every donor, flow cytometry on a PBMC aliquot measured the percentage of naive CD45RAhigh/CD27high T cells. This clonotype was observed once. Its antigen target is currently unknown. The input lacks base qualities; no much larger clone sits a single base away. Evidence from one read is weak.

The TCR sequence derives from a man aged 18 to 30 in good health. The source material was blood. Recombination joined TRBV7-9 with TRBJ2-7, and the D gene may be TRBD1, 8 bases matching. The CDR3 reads CASGGEFKKGQVPYEQYF. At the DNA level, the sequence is TGTGCCAGCGGGGGGGAGTTCAAAAAGGGACAGGTACCCTACGAGCAGTACTTC.